The T cell receptor (beta chain) described here comes from a study of blood T cell repertoires in COVID-19 (dated by TCRdb to 2018 to 2020). At the level of the whole study: Collaborator samples came from the United States, Italy and Spain and covered acute and convalescent phases of COVID-19. A freely available public database, intended as a resource for researchers studying the immune response to SARS-CoV-2, is where the repertoires were released. Sample metadata almost always included a de-identified subject ID, COVID-19 status, age in years and sex. Subjects who had been exposed to COVID-19, were actively infected with it, or had recovered from it provided the deeply sampled blood TCRbeta repertoires that made up the dataset. Samples were obtained from the ongoing ImmuneRACE study (first 160 participants) and from 1,254 subjects provided by 6 global collaborators. Where HLA class I and class II types were available, the types were taken from metadata supplied by the sample provider, not from assay-based typing. The material from the prospective study consisted of cDNA or gDNA derived from T cells, B-cell-depleted T cells, or PBMCs. General study outcomes and caveats: The quantity of clinical and demographic metadata differed by source and by participant and was supplied without curation.

For this clone: There is no known antigen for this receptor. No base quality values were provided; no much bigger clone lies one nucleotide off.

Trimming takes 6 bases from V and 5 bases from J, and the germline ends sit 8 bases apart. The CDR3 measures 12 amino acids from cysteine to phenylalanine. Left in the record is the CDR3 DNA by itself, 36 bases read in frame from the first base. From a lookup of the germline V gene, CDR1 and CDR2 are MNHEY and SVGAGI. Another Seattle source contributed samples from volunteer blood donors who had recovered from COVID-19. Each collaborating institution followed its own protocols to collect whole blood in K2EDTA tubes. For TCRbeta analysis, collaborator samples were shipped as frozen whole blood, as isolated PBMCs, or as DNA extracted from either sample type. The immunoSEQ Assay, a bias-controlled multiplex PCR, was used to amplify TCRbeta CDR3 regions from genomic DNA. Regarding the original processing steps: The number of nucleated cells in each sample was estimated from the amplification of reference gene primers within the assay. Sequence reads were collapsed and filtered to measure the absolute abundance of every unique TCRbeta CDR3 rearrangement. For each sample, productive Simpson clonality was calculated by taking the square root of Simpson's diversity index across productive rearrangements. The source is immuneACCESS, and TCRdb retained only in-frame sequences with V and J called. Part of the clones is not carried over; for the studies checked, unresolved V genes explain less than half of this, and the remainder is unexplained. D and trimming were read from the DNA, whereas the V and J calls and clone size are those reported in that table. The sample contains more than 150,000 clones, roughly four fifths of them found a single time. The ten largest clonotypes hold 10% to 15% of the sample.

The rearrangement combines TRBV6-5 with TRBJ1-5, with the D gene not confidently named. The sample was peripheral blood. The TCR sequence derives from a man aged 70 or older who had recovered from COVID-19. This receptor carries the CDR3 CASRRVDQPQHF. In nucleotides, the sequence is TGTGCCAGCAGGCGAGTGGATCAGCCCCAGCATTTT.